The clone carrying this TCR beta chain was recorded at least ten times. The target antigen is unknown. From germline, CDR1 is SGHVS and CDR2 FNYEAQ. Between the trimmed V and J ends, which lost 5 bases and 8 bases, there was a span of 16 bases. This CDR3 contains 14 residues. The data belong to a study of T cell repertoires in cytomegalovirus infection. Findings and caveats of the study: In two of eight donors, the top clonotype was HLA-C-restricted CMV-specific. Summed public TCR beta family frequency identified CMV carriers bearing the relevant HLA.

MiXCR, run by TCRdb on the reads, gives a single entry per CDR3 protein. The data hold 250,000 to 350,000 distinct CDR3 sequences, with about 26% observed a single time. The clonotype was recovered from a human donor in good health (CMV status not recorded). Some clones in this sample may be carry-over from other donors' samples. This rearrangement joins TRBV7-6 to TRBJ2-1; tentatively, D is TRBD1 (6 bases). Sequencing input: PBMCs. DNA of the CDR3: TGTGCCAGCAGCAGCCAGGGGAGTCGGGATGAGCAGTTCTTC. Its translation is CASSSQGSRDEQFF.